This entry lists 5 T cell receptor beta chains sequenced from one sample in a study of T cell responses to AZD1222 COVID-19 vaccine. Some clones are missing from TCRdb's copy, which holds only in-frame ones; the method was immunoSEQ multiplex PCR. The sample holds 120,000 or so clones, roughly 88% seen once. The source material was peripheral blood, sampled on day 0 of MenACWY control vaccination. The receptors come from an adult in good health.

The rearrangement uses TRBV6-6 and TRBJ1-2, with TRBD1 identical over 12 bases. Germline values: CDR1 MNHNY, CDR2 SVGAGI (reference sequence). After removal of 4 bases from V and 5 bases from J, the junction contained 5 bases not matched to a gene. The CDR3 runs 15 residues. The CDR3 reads CASSWGQGAGYGYTF. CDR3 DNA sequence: TGTGCCAGCAGTTGGGGACAGGGGGCAGGGTATGGCTACACCTTC.

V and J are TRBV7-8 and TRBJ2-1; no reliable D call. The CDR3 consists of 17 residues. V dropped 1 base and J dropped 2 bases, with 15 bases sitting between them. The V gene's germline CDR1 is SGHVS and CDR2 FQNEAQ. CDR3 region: CASSLGGPLTPYNEQFF. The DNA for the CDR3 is TGTGCCAGCAGCTTAGGGGGTCCTCTGACCCCCTACAATGAGCAGTTCTTC.

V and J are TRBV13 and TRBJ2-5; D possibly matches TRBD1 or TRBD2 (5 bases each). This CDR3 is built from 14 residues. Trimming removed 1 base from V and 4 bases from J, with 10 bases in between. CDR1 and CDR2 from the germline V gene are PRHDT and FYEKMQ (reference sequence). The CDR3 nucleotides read TGTGCCAGCAGCTTAGCGGGGCGGCCAGAGACCCAGTACTTC. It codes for CASSLAGRPETQYF.

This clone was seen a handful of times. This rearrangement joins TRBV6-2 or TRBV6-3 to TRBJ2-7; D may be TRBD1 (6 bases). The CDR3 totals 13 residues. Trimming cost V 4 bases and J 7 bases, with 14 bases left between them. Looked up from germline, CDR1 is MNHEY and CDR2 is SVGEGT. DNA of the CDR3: TGTGCCAGCAGTTCCCAACAGGGCTGGGAGCAGTACGTC. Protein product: CASSSQQGWEQYV.

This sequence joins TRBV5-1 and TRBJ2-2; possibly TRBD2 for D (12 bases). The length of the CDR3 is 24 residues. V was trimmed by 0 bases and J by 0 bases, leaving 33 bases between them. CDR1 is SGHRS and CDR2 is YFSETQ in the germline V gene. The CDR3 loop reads CASSLGRDRGTSGLLLPNTGELFF. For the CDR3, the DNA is TGCGCCAGCAGCTTGGGCCGGGACAGGGGGACTAGCGGGCTCTTACTTCCGAACACCGGGGAGCTGTTTTTT.